This entry lists 7 T cell receptor beta chains sequenced from one sample in a study of OX40 agonist ivuxolimab in advanced cancers. Sequencing used immunoSEQ multiplex PCR; TCRdb keeps in-frame clones, though not all of them. This table has approximately 91,000 clones, approximately 83% appearing once. Sample: CD4+ or CD8+ T cells sorted from blood, taken in a trial of the OX40 agonist ivuxolimab. The receptors stem from an adult with an advanced solid tumor such as melanoma, head and neck, liver or kidney cancer.

This chain joins TRBV19 and TRBJ1-1; D perhaps matches TRBD1 (5 bases). CDR3 size: 15 residues. Trimming removed 1 base from V and 3 bases from J, with 12 bases in between. Looked up from germline, CDR1 is LNHDA and CDR2 is SQIVND (reference sequence). The CDR3: CASSIGREGDTEAFF. The CDR3 nucleotides read TGTGCCAGTAGTATAGGCAGGGAGGGTGACACTGAAGCTTTCTTT.

The V call is TRBV2, the J call TRBJ1-1; tentative D call: TRBD1 (6 bases). Germline V lookup: CDR1 SNHLY, CDR2 FYNNEI. V shed 7 bases and J shed 0 bases, with 12 bases lying between them. This CDR3 is built from 14 residues. This CDR3 is CASTIQGLNTEAFF. CDR3 nucleotides: TGTGCCAGCACGATACAGGGTTTGAACACTGAAGCTTTCTTT.

A few counts support this clone. The chain combines TRBV20-1 with TRBJ1-4, with D uncertain. The V gene's germline CDR1 is DFQATT and CDR2 SNEGSKA (reference sequence). V was clipped by 4 bases and J by 7 bases, with 7 bases between them. The CDR3 length is 11 residues. Here the CDR3 reads CSAMRGEKLFF. The CDR3 DNA follows: TGCAGTGCTATGCGGGGTGAAAAACTGTTTTTT.

The sample holds a few counts of this clone. The chain has TRBV5-6 and TRBJ1-3; no clear D gene. The V end was cut by 3 bases, the J end by 0 bases, with 4 bases between. The germline V gene encodes CDR1 SGHDT and CDR2 YYEEEE. This CDR3 has 13 amino acids. The CDR3 DNA is TGTGCCAGCAGCTGGGCCTCTGGAAACACCATATATTTT. Translated, it gives CASSWASGNTIYF.

This chain connects TRBV7-9 to TRBJ2-7; 9 nucleotides match TRBD1. CDR3 length: 16 amino acids. Germline trimming cut 5 bases from V and 9 bases from J; bases unmatched to any gene: 17. Looked up from germline, CDR1 is SEHNR and CDR2 is FQNEAQ (reference sequence). CDR3 region: CASSDRDRASTGRQYF. In DNA form, the CDR3 reads TGTGCCAGCAGCGACCGGGACAGGGCCAGTACGGGACGGCAGTACTTC.

V is TRBV6-5 and J is TRBJ2-1; 7 bases fit TRBD2. CDR3 size: 14 residues. Losses at the gene ends were 3 bases for V and 7 bases for J; bases not matched to a gene: 6. CDR1 is MNHEY, CDR2 SVGAGI, per germline. The CDR3 spells CASSYQPGGNEQFF. In nucleotides, the CDR3 is TGTGCCAGCAGTTATCAACCGGGGGGAAATGAGCAGTTCTTC.

The V call is TRBV11-2, the J call TRBJ2-2; D ambiguous. The CDR3 is 14 amino acids. Trimming pared 2 bases from V and 6 bases from J, leaving 10 bases between. Germline CDR1 reads SGHAT; CDR2 reads FQNNGV. DNA of the CDR3: TGTGCCAGCAGCTTACCATTAGTGCCCGGGGAGCTGTTTTTT. This encodes CASSLPLVPGELFF.